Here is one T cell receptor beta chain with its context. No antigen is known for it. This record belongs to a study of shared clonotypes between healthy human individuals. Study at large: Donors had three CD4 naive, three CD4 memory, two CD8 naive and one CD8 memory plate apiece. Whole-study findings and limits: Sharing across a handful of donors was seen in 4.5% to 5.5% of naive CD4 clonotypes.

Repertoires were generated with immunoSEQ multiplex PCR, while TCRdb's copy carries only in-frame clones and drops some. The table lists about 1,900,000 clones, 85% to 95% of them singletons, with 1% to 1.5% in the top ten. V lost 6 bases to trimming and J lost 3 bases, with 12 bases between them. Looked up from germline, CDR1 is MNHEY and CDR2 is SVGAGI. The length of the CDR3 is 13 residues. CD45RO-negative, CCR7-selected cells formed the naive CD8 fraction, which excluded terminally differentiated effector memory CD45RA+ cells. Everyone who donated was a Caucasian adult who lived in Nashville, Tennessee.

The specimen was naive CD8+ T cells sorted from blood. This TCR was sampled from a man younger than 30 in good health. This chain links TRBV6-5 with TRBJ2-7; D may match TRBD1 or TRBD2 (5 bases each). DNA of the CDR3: TGTGCCAGCAGGCTCCCAGGGAGCTACGAGCAGTACTTC. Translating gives CASRLPGSYEQYF.